This T cell receptor (beta chain) was sequenced in a study of CD4+ T cells in melanoma (dated by TCRdb to between 2021 and 2022). With regard to the full study: Neoantigen-specific CD4+ T cells in human melanoma were investigated in the study.

The library was built by means of the immunoSEQ multiplex PCR assay. TCRdb re-hosts the immuneACCESS table, in-frame sequences only. Its copies lack some clones; in the studies checked, an unresolved V gene accounts for under half of them, and the cause for the rest is not known. The sample table shows around 100,000 clones, and about 90% are seen once. The biggest ten clones account for roughly 3.1% of the sample. What the research found in general, with its limitations: Neoantigen-specific CD4+ T cells were reported to be correlated with the function of CD8+ T cells, macrophages and B cells. According to the report, neoantigen-specific CD4+ T cells in melanoma displayed diverse differentiation states.

The donors were melanoma patients. Note on this clone: Its target antigen remains unknown. No much larger clonotype is one base removed from it; base qualities were not supplied.

From the cysteine through the phenylalanine, the CDR3 covers 12 amino acids. The retained sequence is limited to the CDR3, 36 bases, with the frame set at the first base. V loses 1 base of germline sequence and J loses 10 bases, and the interval between the two ends is 7 bases. Looking up the germline V gene (reference sequence) yields CDR1 SGHAT and CDR2 FQDESV. The sequencing input was peripheral blood. The sequence came from a human donor with melanoma. The chain links TRBV11-1 with TRBJ1-4, with no D gene named confidently. The nucleotides read TGTGCCAGCAGCTTAGACGTTGGAAAACTGTTTTTT. Its coded protein is CASSLDVGKLFF. When the CDR3 is completed using the reference TRBV11-1 and TRBJ1-4 genes on either side, the full variable domain is EAEVAQSPRYKITEKSQAVAFWCDPISGHATLYWYRQILGQGPELLVQFQDESVVDDSQLPKDRFSAERLKGVDSTLKIQPAELGDSAMYLCASSLDVGKLFFGSGTQLSVL.